The 13 T cell receptor beta chains in this list originate from one sample, sequenced in a study of human T cells and chemical hapten exposure. Described time point: healthy volunteer bleed at 6 weeks. It was from unfractionated whole blood that total RNA was extracted. Each CDR3 protein gets one entry after TCRdb re-called the RACE reads with MiXCR. The table shows about 47,000 distinct CDR3 sequences, with around 3.4% occurring only once. Specimen: whole blood. The receptors here all came from a human donor in good health. Some clones in this sample may be carry-over from other donors' samples.

This clonotype was detected ten times or more. The chain recombines TRBV7-9 with TRBJ1-5, with a weak D call TRBD1 (5 bases). V was clipped by 6 bases and J by 6 bases, with 15 bases between them. There are 14 residues in the CDR3. Germline CDR1 SEHNR, CDR2 FQNEAQ (reference sequence). The DNA of the CDR3 is TGTGCCAGCAGAGAGATGGGGGGAGGTCAGCCCCAGCATTTT. The encoded protein is CASREMGGGQPQHF.

The sample holds many counts of this clonotype. This chain links TRBV9 with TRBJ2-1; a weak D match, TRBD1 (5 bases). The ends were cut back, 1 base at V and 6 bases at J, with 8 bases in the middle. This CDR3 has 13 amino acids. CDR1 SGDLS and CDR2 YYNGEE come from the germline V gene. CDR3 residues: CASSVMQGNEQFF. For the CDR3, the DNA is TGTGCCAGCAGCGTAATGCAGGGCAATGAGCAGTTCTTC.

There are many counts of this clonotype. The chain is built from TRBV5-1 and TRBJ2-6; 8 nucleotides agree with TRBD1. J was trimmed by 0 bases and V by 4 bases; bases with no gene match: 9. Germline V gene data show CDR1 as SGHRS and CDR2 as YFSETQ. This CDR3 region has 18 residues. As DNA, the CDR3 is TGCGCCAGCAGCCCTTCGAGGACAGGGTCCTCTGGGGCCAACGTCCTGACTTTC. The encoded protein is CASSPSRTGSSGANVLTF.

This clonotype occurred a few times. CDR3 nucleotide sequence: TGTGCCTGGACCAAGGAAAACTATGGCTACACCTTC. As protein: CAWTKENYGYTF. The chain joins TRBV30 to TRBJ1-2; D uncertain. Germline CDR1 GTSNPN, CDR2 SVGIG (reference sequence). Trimming shortened V by 4 bases and J by 2 bases, and 8 bases separated the two germline ends. There are 12 residues in the CDR3.

This clonotype was found many times. This chain links TRBV20-1 with TRBJ1-5; D remains unclear. Germline V gives CDR1 DFQATT, CDR2 SNEGSKA (reference sequence). The CDR3 runs 14 residues. With 1 base removed from V and 0 bases from J, the gap between germline ends came to 7 bases. The CDR3 is CSARGPYSNQPQHF. CDR3 coding DNA: TGCAGTGCTAGAGGGCCCTATAGCAATCAGCCCCAGCATTTT.

This clonotype was counted at least ten times. The chain recombines TRBV29-1 with TRBJ2-2; D not certain. Trimming removed 4 bases at V and 6 bases at J, with 12 bases between. The germline V gene has CDR1 SQVTM and CDR2 ANQGSEA. The CDR3 loop spans 13 amino acids. Here the CDR3 reads CSVGTVGPGELFF. The CDR3 DNA follows: TGCAGCGTTGGGACGGTGGGCCCCGGGGAGCTGTTTTTT.

At least ten counts were recorded for this clonotype. This chain uses TRBV20-1 with TRBJ2-2, with 7 bases lining up with TRBD2. V lost 3 bases to trimming and J lost 4 bases; unmatched junction nucleotides: 5. Germline CDR1 DFQATT, CDR2 SNEGSKA (reference sequence). CDR3 length: 14 amino acids. CDR3 DNA sequence: TGCAGTGCTAGGGGAGGGTCCTCCACCGGGGAGCTGTTTTTT. Protein sequence: CSARGGSSTGELFF.

This clonotype has a count of ten or more. The V and J genes are TRBV28 and TRBJ2-3; 12 positions match TRBD2. The CDR3 sequence is 17 residues long. V was pared by 0 bases and J by 5 bases, with 6 bases of the junction left unmatched. Germline-derived CDR1 and CDR2 are MDHEN and SYDVKM. This chain's CDR3 is CASSLWLAGGPGDTQYF. The CDR3 nucleotides read TGTGCCAGCAGTTTATGGCTAGCGGGAGGGCCGGGAGATACGCAGTATTTT.

There are many counts of this clonotype. The V call is TRBV28, the J call TRBJ2-3; possible D gene TRBD1, 6 bases. CDR1 MDHEN and CDR2 SYDVKM come from the germline V gene. The V end was cut by 5 bases, the J end by 1 base, with 10 bases between. The CDR3 covers 14 residues. CDR3 DNA: TGTGCCAGCAGTCACCGGACAGGCACAGATACGCAGTATTTT. Translating it yields CASSHRTGTDTQYF.

This chain joins TRBV29-1 and TRBJ2-5; TRBD1 or TRBD2 may be the D gene (5 bases each). The CDR3 length is 14 residues. Trimming pared 8 bases from V and 4 bases from J, leaving 20 bases between. Germline CDR1 SQVTM, CDR2 ANQGSEA. CDR3 nucleotide sequence: TGCAGCCTGAGAGAGGGGAACCTAAGAGAGACCCAGTACTTC. Encoded protein: CSLREGNLRETQYF.

This clonotype was recorded at least ten times. V and J are TRBV5-6 and TRBJ1-3; D not certain. The V end was cut by 0 bases, the J end by 2 bases, with 15 bases between. This CDR3 has 17 residues. In germline, CDR1 is SGHDT, CDR2 YYEEEE. The chain's CDR3 is CASSLEAEPFTGNTIYF. The CDR3 bases are TGTGCCAGCAGCTTGGAGGCAGAACCATTCACTGGAAACACCATATATTTT.

This clonotype was found many times. Here the CDR3 reads CASFPGQGRRAQYF. The CDR3 region has the DNA TGTGCCAGCTTCCCGGGACAGGGTCGCAGGGCGCAGTATTTT. The chain has TRBV28 and TRBJ2-3; 9 bases match TRBD1. The CDR3 contains 14 residues. CDR1 MDHEN and CDR2 SYDVKM come from the germline V gene. V shed 8 bases, J shed 10 bases, and the junction held 13 bases outside the gene matches.

The chain couples TRBV12-5 to TRBJ1-2; D remains ambiguous. The CDR3 is 12 residues long. Germline V lookup: CDR1 LGHNT, CDR2 FRNRAP. Trimming took off 4 bases at V and 3 bases at J, with 6 bases between the two ends. The CDR3 here is CASGSPDYGYTF. The CDR3 DNA is TGTGCTAGTGGTTCCCCCGACTATGGCTACACCTTC.